In this sample, the clone carrying this T cell receptor (beta chain) turned up many times. What it recognizes is unknown. The iRepertoire nested amplicon-rescue multiplex PCR amplified TCR alpha and beta CDR3s from RNA. Tissue mRNA or PBMC total RNA, about 85-400 ng, went into one-step reverse transcription and amplification. Each CDR3 protein is one row after TCRdb ran MiXCR on the multiplex PCR reads. Among more than 300,000 distinct CDR3 sequences listed, roughly 41% were seen once. This sample was included in a study of glioma-infiltrating T cells. On the study more broadly: Before surgery, glioma patients received dexamethasone for at most six days. Whole-study findings and limits: CDR3 overlap between tissue and blood was very small. Tissue-blood divergence was below expectation in non-neoplastic patients, above in gliomas.

Trimming at V came to 4 bases and at J to 4 bases, leaving 8 bases not matched to a gene. The CDR3 runs 16 residues. Germline CDR1 and CDR2: MNHEY and SMNVEV (reference sequence). Material for sequencing was glioma tissue, nonneoplastic brain tissue, or PBMCs (not recorded which). This receptor was taken from a human donor with low-grade glioma or glioblastoma, undergoing nonglioma brain surgery, or in good health (not recorded which). The chain links TRBV27 to TRBJ2-3; 10 bases are shared with TRBD1. The CDR3 spells CASSSDRGQFPDTQYF. DNA for the CDR3: TGTGCCAGCAGTTCAGACAGGGGGCAGTTTCCAGATACGCAGTATTTT.